This TCR beta chain was sequenced during a study of cytomegalovirus exposure and HLA in healthy donors. A multiplex PCR was run with 60 Vbeta primers and 13 Jbeta primers. Produced via immunoSEQ multiplex PCR; TCRdb's table is partial and in-frame only. This table has about 180,000 clones, around 76% appearing once. This CDR3 spans 16 amino acids. V lost 4 bases to trimming and J lost 2 bases, with 17 bases between them. From germline, CDR1 is MNHNY and CDR2 SVGAGI (reference sequence). General study results and limits: The authors listed 150 to 200 TCR beta chains as cytomegalovirus-associated. Later analysis revealed greater clonal expansion in HLA-associated TCR beta chains than in equally common others.

This clone showed up just once. Its antigen is unknown. Material for sequencing was PBMCs. The receptor comes from a woman in her thirties in good health and CMV-seropositive. This sequence joins TRBV6-6 and TRBJ1-2; D gene ambiguous. CDR3 region: CASSLAGEGRNYGYTF. In DNA, the CDR3 is TGTGCCAGCAGTTTGGCTGGTGAGGGCCGCAACTATGGCTACACCTTC.